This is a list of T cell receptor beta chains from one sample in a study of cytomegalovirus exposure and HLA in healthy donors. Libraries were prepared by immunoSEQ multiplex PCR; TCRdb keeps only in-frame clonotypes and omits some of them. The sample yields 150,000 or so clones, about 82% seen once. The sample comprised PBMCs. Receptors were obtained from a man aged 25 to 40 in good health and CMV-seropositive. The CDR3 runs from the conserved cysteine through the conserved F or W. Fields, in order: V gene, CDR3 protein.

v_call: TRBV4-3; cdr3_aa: CASSQAGGNEQFF
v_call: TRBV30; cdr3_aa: CAWADRDAQPQHF
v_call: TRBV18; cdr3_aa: CASSPPGTGLNNSPLHF
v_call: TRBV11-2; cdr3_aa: CASRTRGTNTGELFF
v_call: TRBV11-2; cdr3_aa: CASSFRVGRELFF
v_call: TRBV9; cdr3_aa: CASSAETGIGNTIYF
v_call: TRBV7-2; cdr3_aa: CASSWGTGANTIYF
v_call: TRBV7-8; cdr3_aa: CASSFPMGGGYNEQFF
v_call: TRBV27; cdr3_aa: CASNRQGAGQQYF
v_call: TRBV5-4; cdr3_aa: CASSSGQRPTGNTIYF